The 3 T cell receptor delta chains listed next were all sequenced from one sample in a study of gamma-delta chains in newborns, infants, children. TCRdb fed the reads into CATT to redo clone calling. The table shows nearly 5,500 delta-chain clones, with about 18% occurring only once. Material: blood. All receptors derive from a child who was a newborn, infant or young child, either healthy, febrile or measles-vaccinated (not recorded which).

This clone came up a few times. Sequence at one end of the junction differs from germline and may be a read error. The chain employs TRDV2 and TRDJ3; 10 bases agree with TRDD3. This CDR3 comprises 17 residues. Germline assignment: CDR1 GEAIGNYY and CDR2 EKD. CDR3: CACDLLGDPTDPRQLFF. CDR3 in DNA: TGTGCCTGTGATCTACTGGGGGATCCTACCGACCCCCGACAGTTGTTTTTC.

Within the sample, this clone is large. The same CDR3 is also encoded by other DNA sequences in this sample. The chain carries TRDV2 and TRDJ1, with no clear D. Germline-derived CDR1 and CDR2 are GEAIGNYY and EKD. CDR3 length equals 14 residues. Trimming left V 0 bases short and J 1 base short, with 8 bases between. DNA for the CDR3: TGTGCCTGTGACACCATCGGGTCCACCGATAAACTCATCTTT. Translated: CACDTIGSTDKLIF.

This clone is labeled as medium-sized. This chain uses TRDV2 with TRDJ3; TRDD3 is a possible D gene (5 bases). The CDR3 totals 19 residues. The V gene lost 0 bases and the J gene lost 0 bases, with 14 bases spanning the gap. The germline V gene has CDR1 GEAIGNYY and CDR2 EKD. As DNA, the CDR3 is TGTGCCTGTGACACCGTACGGGGGGCGAGCTCCTGGGACACCCGACAGATGTTTTTC. Translation: CACDTVRGASSWDTRQMFF.